This T cell receptor beta chain originates from a study of blood T cell repertoires in COVID-19. As for the study in general: Sites in the United States, Italy and Spain provided acute and convalescent COVID-19 samples. Nucleic acid was either cDNA or gDNA, and it came from T cells, B-cell-depleted T cells, or PBMCs.

In the study's own analysis: Estimation of nucleated cell counts relied on the amplification of reference gene primers. Produced via immunoSEQ multiplex PCR; TCRdb's table is partial and in-frame only. For V, J and clone size, that table is used; D and trimming come from the DNA. The sample lists about 120,000 clones, roughly 85% seen once, with roughly 6.7% in the top ten. CDR3 size: 15 residues. Trimming stripped 7 bases from V and 0 bases from J, with 14 bases between. Germline lookup yields CDR1 SGHRS and CDR2 YFSETQ. The receptor's source is a man aged 80 or over with active or convalescent COVID-19. The sample comprised peripheral blood. The chain has TRBV5-1 and TRBJ1-3; tentative D call: TRBD1 (5 bases). The CDR3 here is CASGEQAISGNTIYF. In DNA, the CDR3 is TGCGCCAGCGGCGAACAGGCAATCTCTGGAAACACCATATATTTT.